The present T cell receptor beta chain was sequenced within a study of graft-versus-host responses after intestinal transplantation. Study-wide points: Recipient-marrow GvH clones were detected, some having first appeared in ileum or blood.

The germline CDR1 and CDR2 sequences are SNHLY and FYNNEI. Trimming at V came to 4 bases and at J to 5 bases, leaving 7 bases not matched to a gene. The CDR3 is made up of 15 amino acids. TCRdb keeps only in-frame clones here, not all; method: immunoSEQ multiplex PCR. The sample includes some 150,000 clones, around 90% of them seen just once. As to this clone: What it recognizes is unknown.

This TCR was sampled from a human donor who received an intestinal transplant. The J gene is TRBJ2-3, the V gene TRBV2; 9 positions agree with TRBD2. The source was unstimulated CD4+ T cells sorted from spleen or lymph node cells, collected before intestinal transplant. CDR3 coding DNA: TGTGCCAGCAGTGGGGAGCGGGAGGTTAAAGATACGCAGTATTTT. Residues: CASSGEREVKDTQYF.